This T cell receptor beta chain is from a study of blood T cell repertoires in COVID-19 (dated by TCRdb to about 2020). For the wider study: Collaborator samples came from the United States, Italy and Spain and covered acute and convalescent phases of COVID-19. The material from the prospective study consisted of cDNA or gDNA derived from T cells, B-cell-depleted T cells, or PBMCs. The dataset comprised deeply sampled blood TCRbeta repertoires from subjects exposed to, actively infected with, or recovered from COVID-19. The repertoires were made available in a free public database intended to serve as a resource for research on the immune response to SARS-CoV-2. The samples were drawn from two sources: the first 160 participants of the ongoing ImmuneRACE study, and 1,000 to 1,500 subjects contributed by 6 global collaborators. A de-identified subject ID, COVID-19 status, age in years and sex were almost always included in the sample metadata. Where HLA class I and class II types were available, the types were taken from metadata supplied by the sample provider, not from assay-based typing. The full study reports these points: How much clinical and demographic metadata was included differed by source and by participant, and the metadata was provided uncurated.

The CDR3 measures 18 amino acids from cysteine to phenylalanine. Just CDR3 DNA is preserved here, 54 bases in frame from base 1. Trimming takes 3 bases from V and 4 bases from J, and the germline ends sit 24 bases apart. CDR1 and CDR2 (MNHEY, SMNVEV) derive from the germline V gene (reference sequence). This clone was detected only once. The antigen it recognizes is unknown. The sample holds no much larger clone one base away, and base qualities are not on file. TCRbeta CDR3 regions were amplified from genomic DNA using the immunoSEQ Assay, a bias-controlled multiplex PCR. The published analysis was carried out like this. Nucleated cell counts per sample were estimated from amplification of reference gene primers within the assay. To quantify the absolute abundance of each unique TCRbeta CDR3 rearrangement, sequence reads were collapsed and filtered. For each sample, productive Simpson clonality was calculated as the square root of Simpson's diversity index over productive rearrangements. TCRdb retrieved this table from immuneACCESS and kept in-frame rearrangements only. Not all clones are present; in checked studies, unresolved V genes account for under half, and no reason is known for the remainder. Clone size and the V and J calls come from that table; the DNA yielded D and trimming. In this sample the table shows 500,000 to 600,000 clones, about 89% of which occur a single time. Roughly 7.3% of the sample goes to the ten largest clones.

One collaborating source in Seattle enrolled patients during active infection and followed them longitudinally through the course of disease. The collaborating institutions used their own protocols to collect whole blood in K2EDTA tubes. For TCRbeta analysis, collaborators shipped samples in one of three forms: frozen whole blood, isolated PBMCs, or DNA extracted from either of those sample types. The chain uses TRBV27 and TRBJ1-1, with a tentative D gene TRBD1 over 6 matching bases. This sequence originates from a woman between 50 and 59 years old with COVID-19, enrolled during active disease. The sequenced sample was peripheral blood. The CDR3 sequence is CASSFAGTRSTRGTEAFF. The base sequence is TGTGCCAGCAGTTTTGCAGGGACACGCTCTACTCGGGGCACTGAAGCTTTCTTT.